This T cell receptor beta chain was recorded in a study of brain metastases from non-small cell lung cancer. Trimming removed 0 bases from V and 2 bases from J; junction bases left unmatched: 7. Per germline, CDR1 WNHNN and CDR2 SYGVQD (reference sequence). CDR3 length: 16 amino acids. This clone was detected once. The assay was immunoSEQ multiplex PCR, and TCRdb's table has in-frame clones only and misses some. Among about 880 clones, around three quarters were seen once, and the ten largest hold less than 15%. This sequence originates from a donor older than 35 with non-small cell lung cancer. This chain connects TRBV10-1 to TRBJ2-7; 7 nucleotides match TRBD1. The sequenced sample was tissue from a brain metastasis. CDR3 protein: CASSESPPGQAYEQYF. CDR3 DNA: TGCGCCAGCAGTGAGTCCCCTCCTGGACAGGCCTACGAGCAGTACTTC.